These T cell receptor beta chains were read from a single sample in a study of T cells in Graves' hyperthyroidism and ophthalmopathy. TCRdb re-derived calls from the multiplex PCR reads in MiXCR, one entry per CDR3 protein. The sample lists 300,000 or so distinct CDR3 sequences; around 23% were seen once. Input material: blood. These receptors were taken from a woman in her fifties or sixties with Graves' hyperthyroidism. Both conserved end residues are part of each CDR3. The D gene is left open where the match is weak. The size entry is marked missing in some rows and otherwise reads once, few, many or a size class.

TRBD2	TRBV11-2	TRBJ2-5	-	CASSSGRAETQYF	TGTGCCAGCAGCTCCGGGAGGGCAGAGACCCAGTACTTC
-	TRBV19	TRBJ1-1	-	CASSIRQLMNTEAFF	TGTGCCAGTAGTATACGACAGTTGATGAACACTGAAGCTTTCTTT
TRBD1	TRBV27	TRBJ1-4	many	CASKGQGAPEKLFF	TGTGCCAGCAAGGGACAGGGGGCGCCTGAAAAACTGTTTTTT
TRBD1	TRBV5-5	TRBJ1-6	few	CASSLVQGAPGNSPLHF	TGTGCCAGCAGCTTGGTCCAGGGGGCTCCGGGGAATTCACCCCTCCACTTT
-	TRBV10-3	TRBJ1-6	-	CAINDQGRGSPLHF	TGTGCCATCAACGACCAGGGTCGGGGTTCACCCCTCCACTTT
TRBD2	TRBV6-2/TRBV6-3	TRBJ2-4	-	CASSATSGRAKNIQYF	TGTGCCAGCAGCGCGACTAGCGGGAGAGCCAAAAACATTCAGTACTTC
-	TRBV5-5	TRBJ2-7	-	CASSVRTRGLEQYF	TGTGCCAGCAGCGTCCGGACACGGGGCCTCGAGCAGTACTTC
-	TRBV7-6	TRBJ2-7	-	CASSPVADLSYEQYF	TGTGCCAGCAGTCCAGTAGCGGACCTCTCCTACGAGCAGTACTTC
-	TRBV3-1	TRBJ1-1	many	CASSQGGTEAFF	TGCGCCAGCAGCCAAGGGGGCACTGAAGCTTTCTTT
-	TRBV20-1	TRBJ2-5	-	CSARGAGRGQETQYF	TGCAGTGCTAGAGGAGCAGGGAGAGGGCAAGAGACCCAGTACTTC
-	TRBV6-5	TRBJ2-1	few	CASSYNPQGNEQFF	TGTGCCAGCAGTTACAATCCCCAGGGCAATGAGCAGTTCTTC
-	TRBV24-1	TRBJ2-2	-	CATSDNRVSNTGELFF	TGTGCCACCAGTGACAACAGGGTTTCGAACACCGGGGAGCTGTTTTTT
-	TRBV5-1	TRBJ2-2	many	CASSLGLLVDTGELFF	TGCGCCAGCAGCTTGGGACTCCTCGTGGACACCGGGGAGCTGTTTTTT
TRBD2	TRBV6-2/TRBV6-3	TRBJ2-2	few	CASSYFGLAGTNTGELFF	TGTGCCAGCAGTTACTTCGGACTAGCGGGAACGAACACCGGGGAGCTGTTTTTT
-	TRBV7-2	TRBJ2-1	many	CASSSRRAYNEQFF	TGTGCCAGCAGCTCTCGACGGGCCTACAATGAGCAGTTCTTC
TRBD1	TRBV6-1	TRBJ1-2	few	CASSPDRGVGGYTF	TGTGCCAGCAGCCCGGACAGGGGGGTGGGAGGCTACACCTTC
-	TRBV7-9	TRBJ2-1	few	CASSLEEVYNEQFF	TGTGCCAGCAGCTTAGAAGAAGTATACAATGAGCAGTTCTTC
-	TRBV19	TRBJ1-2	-	CASTQGGRGYTF	TGTGCCAGTACTCAGGGAGGTCGAGGCTACACCTTC
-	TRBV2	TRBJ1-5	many	CASSTGQPQHF	TGTGCCAGCAGTACAGGTCAGCCCCAGCATTTT
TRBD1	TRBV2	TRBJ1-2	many	CASSEMRDRGLGYTF	TGTGCCAGCAGTGAGATGAGAGACAGGGGGCTCGGCTACACCTTC
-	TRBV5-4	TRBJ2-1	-	CASSSLVGSSIHNEQFF	TGTGCCAGCAGCTCACTTGTTGGGTCTAGTATTCACAATGAGCAGTTCTTC
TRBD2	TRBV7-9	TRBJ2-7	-	CASSVGLVVEQYF	TGTGCCAGCAGCGTCGGACTAGTGGTAGAGCAGTACTTC